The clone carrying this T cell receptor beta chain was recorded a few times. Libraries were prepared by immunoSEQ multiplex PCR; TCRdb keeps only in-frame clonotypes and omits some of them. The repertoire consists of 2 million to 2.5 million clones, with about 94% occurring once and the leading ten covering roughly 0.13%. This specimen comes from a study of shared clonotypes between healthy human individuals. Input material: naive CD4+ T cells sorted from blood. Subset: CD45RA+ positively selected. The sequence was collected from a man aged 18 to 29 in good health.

The CDR3 nucleotides read TGTGCCAGCAGCTTACTAGCGGGGTCCCTGGAGCAGTACTTC. This encodes CASSLLAGSLEQYF. V and J are TRBV5-6 and TRBJ2-7, with TRBD2 identical over 10 bases. The CDR3 is made up of 14 amino acids. Trimming removed 2 bases from V and 7 bases from J; junction bases left unmatched: 6. Germline-derived CDR1 and CDR2 are SGHDT and YYEEEE. Together with reference TRBV5-6 and TRBJ2-7, the CDR3 gives the full variable domain: DAGVTQSPTHLIKTRGQQVTLRCSPKSGHDTVSWYQQALGQGPQFIFQYYEEEERQRGNFPDRFSGHQFPNYSSELNVNALLLGDSALYLCASSLLAGSLEQYFGPGTRLTVT.